The rows below give T cell receptor beta chains drawn from one sample of a study of T cell responses to AZD1222 COVID-19 vaccine. Sequenced by immunoSEQ multiplex PCR; TCRdb stores in-frame clones only, minus some. Among 200,000 or so clones, 90% to 95% were seen once, and the ten largest hold roughly 9.2%. The sample consisted of peripheral blood, taken on day 0 of AZD1222 vaccination. The receptors shown here come from an adult in good health. CDR3s include the opening cysteine and the closing phenylalanine or tryptophan. The D gene is left open where the match is weak. Expanded clones are given a class, and other clones once, few, many or no size at all.

v_call: TRBV5-1; d_call: TRBD2; clone_size: NA; j_call: TRBJ2-1; cdr3_aa: CASSLGTSVSYTNEQFF; cdr3_nt: TGCGCCAGCAGCTTGGGAACTAGCGTATCCTACACGAATGAGCAGTTCTTC
v_call: TRBV5-1; d_call: TRBD1; clone_size: NA; j_call: TRBJ2-5; cdr3_aa: CASSPGQGRETQYF; cdr3_nt: TGCGCCAGCAGCCCGGGACAGGGTCGAGAGACCCAGTACTTC
v_call: TRBV20-1; d_call: NA; clone_size: NA; j_call: TRBJ1-5; cdr3_aa: CSASGDQPQHF; cdr3_nt: TGCAGTGCTAGCGGGGATCAGCCCCAGCATTTT
v_call: TRBV24-1; d_call: TRBD2; clone_size: NA; j_call: TRBJ2-1; cdr3_aa: CATSDLRGGSHNEQFF; cdr3_nt: TGTGCCACCAGTGATTTGAGGGGCGGGAGTCACAATGAGCAGTTCTTC
v_call: TRBV9; d_call: NA; clone_size: NA; j_call: TRBJ1-1; cdr3_aa: CASSVVGGRLPNTEAFF; cdr3_nt: TGTGCCAGCAGCGTAGTGGGGGGGCGCCTCCCGAACACTGAAGCTTTCTTT
v_call: TRBV9; d_call: TRBD1; clone_size: NA; j_call: TRBJ1-2; cdr3_aa: CASSVEGTGGARGYTF; cdr3_nt: TGTGCCAGCAGCGTAGAGGGAACAGGGGGCGCGAGGGGCTACACCTTC
v_call: TRBV5-1; d_call: NA; clone_size: NA; j_call: TRBJ2-5; cdr3_aa: CASSLGTVWADTTLVTQYF; cdr3_nt: TGCGCCAGCAGCTTGGGAACAGTGTGGGCGGATACCACACTAGTGACCCAGTACTTC
v_call: TRBV4-3; d_call: NA; clone_size: NA; j_call: TRBJ1-3; cdr3_aa: CASSQELGSSGNTIYF; cdr3_nt: TGCGCCAGCAGCCAAGAACTTGGAAGCTCTGGAAACACCATATATTTT
v_call: TRBV19; d_call: TRBD2; clone_size: once; j_call: TRBJ2-7; cdr3_aa: CASSTSGLSYEQYF; cdr3_nt: TGTGCCAGTAGTACTAGCGGACTCTCCTACGAGCAGTACTTC
v_call: TRBV7-2; d_call: NA; clone_size: NA; j_call: TRBJ2-7; cdr3_aa: CASSLSRQYEQYF; cdr3_nt: TGTGCCAGCAGCTTAAGCCGACAGTACGAGCAGTACTTC
v_call: TRBV7-9; d_call: TRBD1; clone_size: few; j_call: TRBJ2-2; cdr3_aa: CASSFGAGTVRTGELFF; cdr3_nt: TGTGCCAGCAGCTTTGGAGCCGGGACAGTGCGGACCGGGGAGCTGTTTTTT
v_call: TRBV7-8; d_call: TRBD1; clone_size: NA; j_call: TRBJ2-7; cdr3_aa: CASSRETGAKLEQYF; cdr3_nt: TGTGCCAGCAGCCGAGAAACAGGGGCGAAGTTGGAGCAGTACTTC
v_call: TRBV7-2; d_call: TRBD1; clone_size: NA; j_call: TRBJ2-7; cdr3_aa: CASSLDRAPYEQYF; cdr3_nt: TGTGCCAGCAGCCTGGACAGGGCACCCTACGAGCAGTACTTC
v_call: TRBV5-4; d_call: NA; clone_size: NA; j_call: TRBJ2-2; cdr3_aa: CASSVGLGGNTGELFF; cdr3_nt: TGTGCCAGCAGCGTCGGCCTAGGGGGGAACACCGGGGAGCTGTTTTTT
v_call: TRBV27; d_call: NA; clone_size: NA; j_call: TRBJ1-5; cdr3_aa: CASSLFPERPQHF; cdr3_nt: TGTGCCAGCAGTTTATTTCCGGAGAGGCCCCAGCATTTT
v_call: TRBV28; d_call: TRBD1; clone_size: once; j_call: TRBJ1-3; cdr3_aa: CASRTGEGGNTIYF; cdr3_nt: TGTGCCAGCAGGACAGGGGAAGGTGGAAACACCATATATTTT
v_call: TRBV9; d_call: TRBD2; clone_size: NA; j_call: TRBJ2-3; cdr3_aa: CASSVGAGGPSRDTQYF; cdr3_nt: TGTGCCAGCAGCGTAGGTGCGGGAGGTCCCTCCAGGGATACGCAGTATTTT
v_call: TRBV30; d_call: NA; clone_size: NA; j_call: TRBJ2-7; cdr3_aa: CAWLPRKGSYEQYF; cdr3_nt: TGTGCCTGGCTTCCCCGAAAAGGCTCCTACGAGCAGTACTTC
v_call: TRBV10-3; d_call: NA; clone_size: NA; j_call: TRBJ1-2; cdr3_aa: CAISESIGGYTF; cdr3_nt: TGTGCCATCAGTGAGTCGATCGGTGGCTACACCTTC
v_call: TRBV4-1; d_call: NA; clone_size: NA; j_call: TRBJ2-1; cdr3_aa: CASSPVVKHNEQFF; cdr3_nt: TGCGCCAGCAGCCCGGTCGTGAAACACAATGAGCAGTTCTTC
v_call: TRBV9; d_call: TRBD1; clone_size: NA; j_call: TRBJ1-1; cdr3_aa: CASSVGSGGLSTEAFF; cdr3_nt: TGTGCCAGCAGCGTAGGGTCAGGGGGATTGAGCACTGAAGCTTTCTTT
v_call: TRBV14; d_call: NA; clone_size: NA; j_call: TRBJ2-7; cdr3_aa: CASSQGGTRQYF; cdr3_nt: TGTGCCAGCAGCCAAGGGGGCACTAGGCAGTACTTC
v_call: TRBV5-5; d_call: NA; clone_size: NA; j_call: TRBJ1-1; cdr3_aa: CASSFVTGRAEAFF; cdr3_nt: TGTGCCAGCAGCTTTGTGACAGGTCGGGCTGAAGCTTTCTTT
v_call: TRBV30; d_call: NA; clone_size: once; j_call: TRBJ1-3; cdr3_aa: CAWSVRGNTIYF; cdr3_nt: TGTGCCTGGAGTGTCAGGGGAAACACCATATATTTT
v_call: TRBV5-6; d_call: TRBD1; clone_size: NA; j_call: TRBJ1-1; cdr3_aa: CASSLSQGLTEAFF; cdr3_nt: TGTGCCAGCAGCTTATCACAGGGGTTAACTGAAGCTTTCTTT
v_call: TRBV28; d_call: NA; clone_size: NA; j_call: TRBJ1-2; cdr3_aa: CASSYAQIAAQIAIGYTF; cdr3_nt: TGTGCCAGCAGTTACGCCCAGATAGCGGCCCAGATCGCGATTGGCTACACCTTC
v_call: TRBV7-9; d_call: NA; clone_size: NA; j_call: TRBJ2-1; cdr3_aa: CASTVESGHEQFF; cdr3_nt: TGTGCCAGCACCGTTGAAAGCGGTCATGAGCAGTTCTTC
v_call: TRBV3-1/TRBV3-2; d_call: TRBD1; clone_size: NA; j_call: TRBJ1-4; cdr3_aa: CASSPTGGTATNEKLFF; cdr3_nt: TGTGCCAGCAGCCCAACAGGGGGCACAGCAACTAATGAAAAACTGTTTTTT
v_call: TRBV2; d_call: TRBD1; clone_size: NA; j_call: TRBJ2-7; cdr3_aa: CASSEASQGFYEQYF; cdr3_nt: TGTGCCAGCAGTGAAGCTTCACAGGGGTTCTACGAGCAGTACTTC
v_call: TRBV28; d_call: NA; clone_size: NA; j_call: TRBJ1-2; cdr3_aa: CASSSQGLLYGYTF; cdr3_nt: TGTGCCAGCAGCTCACAGGGTTTACTCTACGGCTACACCTTC
v_call: TRBV27; d_call: NA; clone_size: NA; j_call: TRBJ1-1; cdr3_aa: CASSLYYPRQGQNTEAFF; cdr3_nt: TGTGCCAGCAGTTTATACTACCCGCGGCAGGGACAGAACACTGAAGCTTTCTTT
v_call: TRBV19; d_call: NA; clone_size: NA; j_call: TRBJ2-3; cdr3_aa: CASHPMPRLFTDTQYF; cdr3_nt: TGTGCCAGCCACCCAATGCCTCGACTGTTCACAGATACGCAGTATTTT
v_call: TRBV18; d_call: NA; clone_size: NA; j_call: TRBJ2-7; cdr3_aa: CASSPQAAYEQYF; cdr3_nt: TGTGCCAGCTCACCGCAGGCCGCCTACGAGCAGTACTTC
v_call: TRBV6-5; d_call: NA; clone_size: NA; j_call: TRBJ2-3; cdr3_aa: CASSYSAYSTDTQYF; cdr3_nt: TGTGCCAGCAGTTACTCAGCATACTCCACAGATACGCAGTATTTT
v_call: TRBV21-1; d_call: NA; clone_size: NA; j_call: TRBJ2-7; cdr3_aa: CASSKGTSGVSSYEQYF; cdr3_nt: TGTGCCAGCAGCAAAGGGACTAGCGGGGTTAGTTCCTACGAGCAGTACTTC
v_call: TRBV12-5; d_call: NA; clone_size: NA; j_call: TRBJ1-2; cdr3_aa: CASGLAGENYGYTF; cdr3_nt: TGTGCTAGTGGTTTGGCGGGGGAAAACTATGGCTACACCTTC
v_call: TRBV24-1; d_call: NA; clone_size: NA; j_call: TRBJ1-2; cdr3_aa: CATSDSGLDRNYGYTF; cdr3_nt: TGTGCCACCAGTGATTCTGGACTGGACCGAAACTATGGCTACACCTTC
v_call: TRBV5-4; d_call: TRBD2; clone_size: NA; j_call: TRBJ2-1; cdr3_aa: CASRALADNEQFF; cdr3_nt: TGTGCCAGCAGAGCTCTAGCGGACAATGAGCAGTTCTTC
v_call: TRBV19; d_call: TRBD2; clone_size: once; j_call: TRBJ2-3; cdr3_aa: CASSIQSGRGTDTQYF; cdr3_nt: TGTGCCAGTAGTATCCAGAGCGGGAGGGGAACAGATACGCAGTATTTT
v_call: TRBV6-5; d_call: TRBD1; clone_size: once; j_call: TRBJ1-5; cdr3_aa: CASSYSDRAGQPQHF; cdr3_nt: TGTGCCAGCAGTTACTCGGACAGGGCGGGTCAGCCCCAGCATTTT
v_call: TRBV5-4; d_call: NA; clone_size: NA; j_call: TRBJ1-1; cdr3_aa: CASTGGLNTEAFF; cdr3_nt: TGTGCCAGCACGGGGGGCCTGAACACTGAAGCTTTCTTT
v_call: TRBV7-9; d_call: TRBD1; clone_size: once; j_call: TRBJ1-1; cdr3_aa: CASSRRQGEGNTEAFF; cdr3_nt: TGTGCCAGCAGCCGCCGACAGGGGGAAGGGAACACTGAAGCTTTCTTT
v_call: TRBV6-5; d_call: NA; clone_size: NA; j_call: TRBJ2-7; cdr3_aa: CAVPKFGVSSYEQYF; cdr3_nt: TGTGCCGTCCCAAAGTTTGGGGTAAGCTCCTACGAGCAGTACTTC
v_call: TRBV3-1/TRBV3-2; d_call: TRBD1; clone_size: NA; j_call: TRBJ1-2; cdr3_aa: CASSQDARTGVFGYTF; cdr3_nt: TGTGCCAGCAGCCAAGACGCCCGGACAGGGGTTTTTGGCTACACCTTC
v_call: TRBV6-5; d_call: TRBD1; clone_size: NA; j_call: TRBJ1-1; cdr3_aa: CASTRDRVNTEAFF; cdr3_nt: TGTGCCAGCACAAGAGACAGGGTGAACACTGAAGCTTTCTTT
v_call: TRBV30; d_call: NA; clone_size: once; j_call: TRBJ1-3; cdr3_aa: CAWNAASGNTIYF; cdr3_nt: TGTGCCTGGAACGCCGCATCTGGAAACACCATATATTTT
v_call: TRBV27; d_call: NA; clone_size: NA; j_call: TRBJ2-3; cdr3_aa: CASGFRPLRTEPTDTQYF; cdr3_nt: TGTGCCAGCGGTTTTAGGCCCCTCCGGACAGAGCCCACAGATACGCAGTATTTT
v_call: TRBV19; d_call: TRBD1; clone_size: NA; j_call: TRBJ1-6; cdr3_aa: CASRNRGGNSPLHF; cdr3_nt: TGTGCCAGTAGGAACAGGGGAGGGAATTCACCCCTCCACTTT
v_call: TRBV5-4; d_call: TRBD1; clone_size: NA; j_call: TRBJ1-6; cdr3_aa: CASSLGQGAYNSPLHF; cdr3_nt: TGTGCCAGCAGCTTGGGGCAGGGGGCTTATAATTCACCCCTCCACTTT
v_call: TRBV7-2; d_call: TRBD2; clone_size: NA; j_call: TRBJ2-6; cdr3_aa: CASSSPMRGRAFGANVLTF; cdr3_nt: TGTGCCAGCAGCTCACCCATGCGCGGGAGGGCCTTCGGGGCCAACGTCCTGACTTTC
v_call: TRBV5-1; d_call: TRBD2; clone_size: NA; j_call: TRBJ2-3; cdr3_aa: CASSLDPLLAGMPDTQYF; cdr3_nt: TGCGCCAGCAGCTTGGATCCCCTGCTAGCGGGTATGCCAGATACGCAGTATTTT
v_call: TRBV6-5; d_call: TRBD2; clone_size: NA; j_call: TRBJ2-1; cdr3_aa: CASRLAGGSYNEQFF; cdr3_nt: TGTGCCAGCAGATTAGCGGGGGGCTCCTACAATGAGCAGTTCTTC
v_call: TRBV11-2; d_call: NA; clone_size: NA; j_call: TRBJ1-5; cdr3_aa: CASSLGGVGNQPQHF; cdr3_nt: TGTGCCAGCAGCTTAGGGGGAGTCGGCAATCAGCCCCAGCATTTT
v_call: TRBV18; d_call: TRBD2; clone_size: NA; j_call: TRBJ2-7; cdr3_aa: CASSPQRASGGRSEQYF; cdr3_nt: TGTGCCAGCTCACCACAGAGGGCAAGCGGGGGGCGCTCCGAGCAGTACTTC
v_call: TRBV29-1; d_call: NA; clone_size: NA; j_call: TRBJ1-3; cdr3_aa: CSVEGPGNTIYF; cdr3_nt: TGCAGCGTTGAGGGGCCTGGAAACACCATATATTTT
v_call: TRBV7-2; d_call: NA; clone_size: NA; j_call: TRBJ1-2; cdr3_aa: CASSLVRQARSLGYGYTF; cdr3_nt: TGTGCCAGCAGCTTAGTTCGACAGGCCAGGTCTTTGGGGTATGGCTACACCTTC
v_call: TRBV27; d_call: NA; clone_size: few; j_call: TRBJ1-6; cdr3_aa: CASSQGLRSPLHF; cdr3_nt: TGTGCCAGCAGCCAGGGCCTTCGTTCACCCCTCCACTTT
v_call: TRBV10-3; d_call: NA; clone_size: once; j_call: TRBJ1-2; cdr3_aa: CAIGRDYGYTF; cdr3_nt: TGTGCCATCGGGAGAGACTATGGCTACACCTTC
v_call: TRBV5-1; d_call: NA; clone_size: NA; j_call: TRBJ2-7; cdr3_aa: CASSTNPSGLNYEQYF; cdr3_nt: TGCGCCAGCAGCACGAATCCCTCGGGGCTCAACTACGAGCAGTACTTC
v_call: TRBV6-4; d_call: NA; clone_size: NA; j_call: TRBJ2-1; cdr3_aa: CASSDSPGSYNEQFF; cdr3_nt: TGTGCCAGCAGTGACTCCCCCGGCTCCTACAATGAGCAGTTCTTC